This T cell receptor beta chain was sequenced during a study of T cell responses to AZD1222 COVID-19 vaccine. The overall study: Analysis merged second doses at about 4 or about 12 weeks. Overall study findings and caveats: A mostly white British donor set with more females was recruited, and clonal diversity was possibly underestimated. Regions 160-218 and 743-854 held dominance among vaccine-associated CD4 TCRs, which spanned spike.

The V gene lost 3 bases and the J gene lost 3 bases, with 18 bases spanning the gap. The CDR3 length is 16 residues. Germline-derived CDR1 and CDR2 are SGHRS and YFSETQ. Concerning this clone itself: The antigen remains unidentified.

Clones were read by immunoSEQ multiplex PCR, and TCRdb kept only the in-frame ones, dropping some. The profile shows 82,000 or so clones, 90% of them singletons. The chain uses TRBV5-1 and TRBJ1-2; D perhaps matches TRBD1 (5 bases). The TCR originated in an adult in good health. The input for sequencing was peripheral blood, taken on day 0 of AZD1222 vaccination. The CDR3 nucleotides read TGCGCCAGCAGCTGGGGAGAGGCAGGGAGAGACTATGGCTACACCTTC. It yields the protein CASSWGEAGRDYGYTF. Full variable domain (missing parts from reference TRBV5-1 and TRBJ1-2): KAGVTQTPRYLIKTRGQQVTLSCSPISGHRSVSWYQQTPGQGLQFLFEYFSETQRNKGNFPGRFSGRQFSNSRSEMNVSTLELGDSALYLCASSWGEAGRDYGYTFGSGTRLTVV.